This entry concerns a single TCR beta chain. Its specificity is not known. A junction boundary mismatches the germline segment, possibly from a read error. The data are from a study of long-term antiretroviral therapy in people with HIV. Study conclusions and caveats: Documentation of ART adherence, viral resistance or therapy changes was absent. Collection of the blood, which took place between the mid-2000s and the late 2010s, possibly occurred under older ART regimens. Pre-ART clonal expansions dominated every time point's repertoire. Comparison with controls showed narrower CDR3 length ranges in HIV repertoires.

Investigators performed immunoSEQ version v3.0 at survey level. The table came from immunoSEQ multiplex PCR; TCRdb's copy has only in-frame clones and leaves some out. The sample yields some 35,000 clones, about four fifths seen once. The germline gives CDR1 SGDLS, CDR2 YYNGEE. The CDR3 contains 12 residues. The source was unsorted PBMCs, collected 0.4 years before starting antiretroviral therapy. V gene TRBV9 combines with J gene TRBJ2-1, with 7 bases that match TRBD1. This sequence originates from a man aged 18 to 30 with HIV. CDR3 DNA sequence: TGTGCCAGCAGCGCCACCGGGACAGACGTGCTCTTC. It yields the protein CASSATGTDVLF. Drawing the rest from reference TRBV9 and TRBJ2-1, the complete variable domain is DSGVTQTPKHLITATGQRVTLRCSPRSGDLSVYWYQQSLDQGLQFLIQYYNGEERAKGNILERFSAQQFPDLHSELNLSSLELGDSALYFCASSATGTDVLFGPGTRLTVL.